This T cell receptor (beta chain) appears in the sequencing data of a study of T cells in Graves' hyperthyroidism and ophthalmopathy. Out of approximately 10 ml of fresh peripheral blood came the PBMCs. Study-wide findings and caveats: The authors' 13 V-J model separated ophthalmopathy from stable hyperthyroidism.

RNA transcripts served as the template for amplifying TCR beta CDR3 regions. The TCR CDR3 was amplified in a first-round RT-PCR using the HTBI primer set. TCRdb reanalysed the multiplex PCR reads using MiXCR and keeps one entry per CDR3 protein. The data contain about 640,000 distinct CDR3 sequences, about 20% of them seen just once; the ten biggest clones take up about 34%. Only a few counts were recorded for this clonotype. The target antigen is unknown. The origin of this receptor is a man younger than 40 with Graves' ophthalmopathy. Source material: blood.

The CDR3 coding sequence is TGTGCCAGCAGCTCCCGCGGGGCCGCCTCCGAGCAGTACTTC. Its protein is CASSSRGAASEQYF. The rearrangement links TRBV13 to TRBJ2-7; D is perhaps TRBD2 (6 bases). V was pared by 4 bases and J by 6 bases, with 16 bases between. Germline lookup yields CDR1 PRHDT and CDR2 FYEKMQ (reference sequence). The CDR3 contains 14 residues.